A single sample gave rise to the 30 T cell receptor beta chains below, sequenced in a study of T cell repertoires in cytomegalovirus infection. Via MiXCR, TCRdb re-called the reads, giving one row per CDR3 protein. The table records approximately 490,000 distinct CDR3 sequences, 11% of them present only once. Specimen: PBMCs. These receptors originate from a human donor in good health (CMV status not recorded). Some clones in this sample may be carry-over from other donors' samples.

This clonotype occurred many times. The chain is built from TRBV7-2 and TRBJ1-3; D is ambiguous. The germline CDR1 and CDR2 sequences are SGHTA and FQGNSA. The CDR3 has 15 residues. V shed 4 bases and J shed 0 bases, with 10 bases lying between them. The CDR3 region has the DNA TGTGCCAGCAGCTCCCCCGCCATCTCTGGAAACACCATATATTTT. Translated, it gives CASSSPAISGNTIYF.

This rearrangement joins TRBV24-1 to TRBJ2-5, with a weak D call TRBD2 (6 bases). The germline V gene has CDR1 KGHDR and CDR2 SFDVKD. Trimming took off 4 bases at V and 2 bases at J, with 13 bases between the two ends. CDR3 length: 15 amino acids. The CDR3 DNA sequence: TGTGCCACCAGTGAAATGCGGGGACTGCAAGAGACCCAGTACTTC. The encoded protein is CATSEMRGLQETQYF.

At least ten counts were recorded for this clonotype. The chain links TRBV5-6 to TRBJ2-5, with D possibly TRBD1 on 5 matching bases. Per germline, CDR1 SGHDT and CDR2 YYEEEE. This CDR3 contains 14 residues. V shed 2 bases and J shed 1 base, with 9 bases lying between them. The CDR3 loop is CASSFTQGQETQYF. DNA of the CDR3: TGTGCCAGCAGCTTTACCCAGGGCCAAGAGACCCAGTACTTC.

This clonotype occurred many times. CDR3 loop: CASSLVLAGGPSSYNEQFF. DNA of the CDR3: TGTGCCAGCAGCTTAGTACTAGCGGGAGGGCCCAGCTCCTACAATGAGCAGTTCTTC. The chain couples TRBV7-3 to TRBJ2-1, with 13 nucleotides matching TRBD2. From germline, CDR1 is SGHTA and CDR2 FQGTGA. The CDR3 consists of 19 residues. The ends lost 2 bases at V and 0 bases at J; junction bases unmatched: 7.

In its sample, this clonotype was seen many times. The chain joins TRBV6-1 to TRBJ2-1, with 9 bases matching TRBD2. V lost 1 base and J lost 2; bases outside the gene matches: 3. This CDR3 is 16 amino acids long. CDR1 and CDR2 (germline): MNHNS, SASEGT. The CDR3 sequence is CASSEESGRTYNEQFF. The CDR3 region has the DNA TGTGCCAGCAGTGAAGAGAGCGGGAGGACCTACAATGAGCAGTTCTTC.

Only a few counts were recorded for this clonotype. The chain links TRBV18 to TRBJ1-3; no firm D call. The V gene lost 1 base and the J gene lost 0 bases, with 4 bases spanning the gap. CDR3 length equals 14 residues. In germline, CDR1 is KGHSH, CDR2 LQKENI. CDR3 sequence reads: CASSPHGSGNTIYF. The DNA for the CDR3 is TGTGCCAGCTCACCACACGGCTCTGGAAACACCATATATTTT.

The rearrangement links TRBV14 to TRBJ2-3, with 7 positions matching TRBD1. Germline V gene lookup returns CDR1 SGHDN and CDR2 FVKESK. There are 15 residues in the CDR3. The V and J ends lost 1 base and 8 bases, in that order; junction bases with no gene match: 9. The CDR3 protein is CASSQVGTASVTQYF. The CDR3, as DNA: TGTGCCAGCAGCCAAGTCGGGACAGCTTCGGTTACGCAGTATTTT.

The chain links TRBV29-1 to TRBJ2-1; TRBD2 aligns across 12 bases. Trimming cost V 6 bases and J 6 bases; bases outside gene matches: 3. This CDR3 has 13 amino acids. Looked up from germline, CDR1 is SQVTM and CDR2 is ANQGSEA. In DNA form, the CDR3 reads TGCAGCGTGACTAGCGGGAGTGGCAATGAGCAGTTCTTC. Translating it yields CSVTSGSGNEQFF.

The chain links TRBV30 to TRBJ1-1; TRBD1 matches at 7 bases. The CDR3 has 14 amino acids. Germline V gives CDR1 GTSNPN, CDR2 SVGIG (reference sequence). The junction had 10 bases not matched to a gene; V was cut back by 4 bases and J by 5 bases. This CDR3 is CAWIATGVGTEAFF. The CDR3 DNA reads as TGTGCCTGGATTGCAACAGGGGTTGGGACTGAAGCTTTCTTT. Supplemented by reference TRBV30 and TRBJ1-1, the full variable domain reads SQTIHQWPATLVQPVGSPLSLECTVEGTSNPNLYWYRQAAGRGLQLLFYSVGIGQISSEVPQNLSASRPQDRQFILSSKKLLLSDSGFYLCAWIATGVGTEAFFGQGTRLTVV.

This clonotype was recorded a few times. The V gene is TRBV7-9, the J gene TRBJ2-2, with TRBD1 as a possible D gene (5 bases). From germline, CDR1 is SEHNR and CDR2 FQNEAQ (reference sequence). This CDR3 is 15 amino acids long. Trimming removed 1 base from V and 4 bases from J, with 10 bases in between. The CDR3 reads CASSLEGQFTGELFF. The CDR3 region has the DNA TGTGCCAGCAGCTTAGAGGGGCAGTTCACCGGGGAGCTGTTTTTT.

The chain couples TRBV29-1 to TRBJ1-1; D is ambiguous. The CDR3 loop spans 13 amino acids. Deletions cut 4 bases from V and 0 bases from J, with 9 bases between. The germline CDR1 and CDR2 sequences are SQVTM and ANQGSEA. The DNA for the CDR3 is TGCAGCGTTGCTCGGGCCCTGAACACTGAAGCTTTCTTT. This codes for CSVARALNTEAFF.

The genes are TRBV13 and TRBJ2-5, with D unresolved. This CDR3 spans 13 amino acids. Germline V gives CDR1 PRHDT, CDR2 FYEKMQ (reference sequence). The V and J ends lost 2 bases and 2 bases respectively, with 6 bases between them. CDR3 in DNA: TGTGCCAGCAGCTTAAACCCGCAAGAGACCCAGTACTTC. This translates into CASSLNPQETQYF. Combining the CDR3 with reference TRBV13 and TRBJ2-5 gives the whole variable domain AAGVIQSPRHLIKEKRETATLKCYPIPRHDTVYWYQQGPGQDPQFLISFYEKMQSDKGSIPDRFSAQQFSDYHSELNMSSLELGDSALYFCASSLNPQETQYFGPGTRLLVL.

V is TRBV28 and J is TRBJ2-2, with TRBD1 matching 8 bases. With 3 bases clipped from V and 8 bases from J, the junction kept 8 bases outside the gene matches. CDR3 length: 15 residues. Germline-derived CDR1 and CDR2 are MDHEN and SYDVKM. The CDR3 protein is CASSFFTGGRGELFF. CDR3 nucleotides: TGTGCCAGCAGTTTCTTTACAGGGGGAAGGGGGGAGCTGTTTTTT.

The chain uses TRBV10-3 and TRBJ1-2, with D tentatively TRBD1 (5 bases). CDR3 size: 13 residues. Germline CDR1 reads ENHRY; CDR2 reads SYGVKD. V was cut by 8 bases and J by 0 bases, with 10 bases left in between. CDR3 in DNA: TGTGCCATCCAGGGCACAACTAACTATGGCTACACCTTC. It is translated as CAIQGTTNYGYTF.

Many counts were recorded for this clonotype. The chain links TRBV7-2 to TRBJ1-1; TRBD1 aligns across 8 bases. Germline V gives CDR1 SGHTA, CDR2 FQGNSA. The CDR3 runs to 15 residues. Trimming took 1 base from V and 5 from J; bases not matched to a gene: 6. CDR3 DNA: TGTGCCAGCAGCTTAGTTCCAGGGGGCCAGACTGAAGCTTTCTTT. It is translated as CASSLVPGGQTEAFF. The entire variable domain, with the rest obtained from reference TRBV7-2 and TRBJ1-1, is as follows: GAGVSQSPSNKVTEKGKDVELRCDPISGHTALYWYRQSLGQGLEFLIYFQGNSAPDKSGLPSDRFSAERTGGSVSTLTIQRTQQEDSAVYLCASSLVPGGQTEAFFGQGTRLTVV.

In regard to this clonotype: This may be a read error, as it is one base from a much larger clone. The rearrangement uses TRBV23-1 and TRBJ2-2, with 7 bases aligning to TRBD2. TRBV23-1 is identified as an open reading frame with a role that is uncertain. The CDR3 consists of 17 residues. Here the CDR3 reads CVSSHLTGGTNTGELFF. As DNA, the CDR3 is TGCGTCAGCAGTCACCTGACGGGGGGAACGAACACCGGGGAGCTGTTTTTT.

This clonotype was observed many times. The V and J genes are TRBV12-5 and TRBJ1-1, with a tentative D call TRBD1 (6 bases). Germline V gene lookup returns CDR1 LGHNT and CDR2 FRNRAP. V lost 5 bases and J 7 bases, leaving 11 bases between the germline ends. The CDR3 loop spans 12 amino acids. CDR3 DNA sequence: TGTGCTAGTGGTATCGGACAGCTTGAAGCTTTCTTT. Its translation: CASGIGQLEAFF.

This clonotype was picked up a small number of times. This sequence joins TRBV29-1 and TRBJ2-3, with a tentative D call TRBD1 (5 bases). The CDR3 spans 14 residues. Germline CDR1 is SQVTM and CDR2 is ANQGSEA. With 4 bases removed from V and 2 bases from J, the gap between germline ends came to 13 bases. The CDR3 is CSVVQGHSTDTQYF. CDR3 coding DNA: TGCAGCGTTGTTCAGGGCCACTCCACAGATACGCAGTATTTT.

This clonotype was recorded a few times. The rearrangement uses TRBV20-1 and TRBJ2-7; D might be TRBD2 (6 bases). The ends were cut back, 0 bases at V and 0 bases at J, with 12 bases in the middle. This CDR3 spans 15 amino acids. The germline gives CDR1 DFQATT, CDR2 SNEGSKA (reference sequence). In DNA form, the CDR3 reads TGCAGTGCTAGAGATCAGCGGGCCCCCTCCTACGAGCAGTACTTC. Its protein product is CSARDQRAPSYEQYF.

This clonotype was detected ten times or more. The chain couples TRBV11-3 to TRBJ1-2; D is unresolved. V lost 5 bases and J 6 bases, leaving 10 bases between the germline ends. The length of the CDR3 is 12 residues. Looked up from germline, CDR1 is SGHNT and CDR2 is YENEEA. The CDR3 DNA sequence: TGTGCCAGCAGCCCCCTGAGGGATGGCTACACCTTC. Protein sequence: CASSPLRDGYTF.

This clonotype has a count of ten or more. The CDR3 DNA reads TGTGCCAGCAGATCGGGACAGGGAGGTTACGGTGAGCAGTTCTTC. It yields the protein CASRSGQGGYGEQFF. The chain carries TRBV5-5 and TRBJ2-1, with TRBD1 identical over 9 bases. The germline gives CDR1 SGHKS, CDR2 YYEKEE (reference sequence). The CDR3 is made up of 15 amino acids. V lost 5 bases and J lost 9; bases outside the gene matches: 12. The variable domain in full, completed from reference TRBV5-5 and TRBJ2-1, reads DAGVTQSPTHLIKTRGQQVTLRCSPISGHKSVSWYQQVLGQGPQFIFQYYEKEERGRGNFPDRFSARQFPNYSSELNVNALLLGDSALYLCASRSGQGGYGEQFFGPGTRLTVL.

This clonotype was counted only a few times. DNA for the CDR3: TGTGCCAGCAACCCTAGCGACACAGATACGCAGTATTTT. Protein sequence: CASNPSDTDTQYF. The gene calls are TRBV28 and TRBJ2-3; tentatively, D is TRBD2 (6 bases). This CDR3 contains 13 residues. Germline lookup yields CDR1 MDHEN and CDR2 SYDVKM. Trimming took off 7 bases at V and 2 bases at J, with 10 bases between the two ends.

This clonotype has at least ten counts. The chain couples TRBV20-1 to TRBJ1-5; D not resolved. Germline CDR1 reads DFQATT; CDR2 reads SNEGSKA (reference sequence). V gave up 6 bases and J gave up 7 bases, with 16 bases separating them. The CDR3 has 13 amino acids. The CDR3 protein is CSAPLGWGQPQHF. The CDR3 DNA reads TGCAGTGCCCCATTGGGGTGGGGACAGCCCCAGCATTTT.

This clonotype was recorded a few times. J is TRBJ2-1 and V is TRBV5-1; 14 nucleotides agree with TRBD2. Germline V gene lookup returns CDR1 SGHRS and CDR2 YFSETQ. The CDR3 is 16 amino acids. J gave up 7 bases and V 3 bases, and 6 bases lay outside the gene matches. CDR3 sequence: CASSYAGTSGSNEQFF. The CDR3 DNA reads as TGCGCCAGCAGCTACGCCGGGACTAGCGGGAGTAATGAGCAGTTCTTC.

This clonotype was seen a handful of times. The CDR3 DNA follows: TGTGCCAGCAGACTCCCCGATCGTGGCGAGCAGTACTTC. It is translated as CASRLPDRGEQYF. This sequence joins TRBV28 and TRBJ2-7; D remains unclear. The CDR3 is 13 amino acids. Trimming removed 6 bases from V and 6 bases from J, with 15 bases in between. Germline V CDR1 and CDR2: MDHEN, SYDVKM.

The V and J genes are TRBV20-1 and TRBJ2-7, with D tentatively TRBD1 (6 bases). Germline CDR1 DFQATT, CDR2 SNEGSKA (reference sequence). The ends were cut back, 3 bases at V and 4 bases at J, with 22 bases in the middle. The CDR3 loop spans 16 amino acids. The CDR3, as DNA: TGCAGTGCTAGTGGGGTCAGGGGCGGTGGCGGGTACGAGCAGTACTTC. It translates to CSASGVRGGGGYEQYF.

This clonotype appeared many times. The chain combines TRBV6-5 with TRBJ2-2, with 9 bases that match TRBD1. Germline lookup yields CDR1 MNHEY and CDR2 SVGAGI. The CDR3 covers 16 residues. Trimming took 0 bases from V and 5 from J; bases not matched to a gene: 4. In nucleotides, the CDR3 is TGTGCCAGCAGTTACTCAGGGACAGGGTGGACCGGGGAGCTGTTTTTT. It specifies CASSYSGTGWTGELFF.

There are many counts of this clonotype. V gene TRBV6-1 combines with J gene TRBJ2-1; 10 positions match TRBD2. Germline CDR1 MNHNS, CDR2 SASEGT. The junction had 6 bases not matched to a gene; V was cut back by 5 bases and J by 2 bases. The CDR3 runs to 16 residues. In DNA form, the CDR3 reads TGTGCCAGCAGTACAACCGGGACTAGCGCCTACAATGAGCAGTTCTTC. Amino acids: CASSTTGTSAYNEQFF.

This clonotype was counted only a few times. The CDR3 region is CASSQGLTDTQYF. Written as DNA, the CDR3 is TGTGCCAGCAGTCAGGGGCTTACAGATACGCAGTATTTT. The chain carries TRBV7-2 and TRBJ2-3; perhaps TRBD1 as D (6 bases). The germline V and J ends were trimmed by 6 bases and 3 bases, with 10 bases remaining between them. The CDR3 is 13 amino acids. CDR1 SGHTA and CDR2 FQGNSA come from the germline V gene. Drawing the rest from reference TRBV7-2 and TRBJ2-3, the complete variable domain is GAGVSQSPSNKVTEKGKDVELRCDPISGHTALYWYRQSLGQGLEFLIYFQGNSAPDKSGLPSDRFSAERTGGSVSTLTIQRTQQEDSAVYLCASSQGLTDTQYFGPGTRLTVL.

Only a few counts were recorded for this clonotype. The CDR3 loop reads CSARDPGRAGKLFF. The CDR3 coding sequence is TGCAGTGCTAGAGATCCAGGCCGGGCGGGAAAACTGTTTTTT. The chain couples TRBV20-1 to TRBJ1-4; D not resolved. V was trimmed by 0 bases and J by 10 bases, leaving 15 bases between them. CDR3 length: 14 amino acids. The germline CDR1 and CDR2 sequences are DFQATT and SNEGSKA (reference sequence).